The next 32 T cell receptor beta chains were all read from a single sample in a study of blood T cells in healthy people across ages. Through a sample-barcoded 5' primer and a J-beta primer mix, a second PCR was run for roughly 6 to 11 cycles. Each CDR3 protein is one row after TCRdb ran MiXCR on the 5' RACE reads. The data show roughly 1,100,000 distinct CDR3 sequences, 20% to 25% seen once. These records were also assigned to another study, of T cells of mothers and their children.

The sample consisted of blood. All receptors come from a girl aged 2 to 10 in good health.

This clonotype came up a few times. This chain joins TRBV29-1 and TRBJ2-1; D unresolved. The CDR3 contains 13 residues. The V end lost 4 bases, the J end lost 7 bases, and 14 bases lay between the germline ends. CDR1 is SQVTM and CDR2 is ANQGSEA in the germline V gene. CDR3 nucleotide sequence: TGCAGCGTTGGAGACGGTTTAGGGAATGAGCAGTTCTTC. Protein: CSVGDGLGNEQFF.

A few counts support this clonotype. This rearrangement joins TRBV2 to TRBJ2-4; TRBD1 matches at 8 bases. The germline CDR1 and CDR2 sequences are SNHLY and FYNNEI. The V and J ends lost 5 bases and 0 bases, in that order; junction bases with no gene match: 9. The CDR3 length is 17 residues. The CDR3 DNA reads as TGTGCCAGCAGTTATGAACAGGGGGTCCTAGCCAAAAACATTCAGTACTTC. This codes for CASSYEQGVLAKNIQYF.

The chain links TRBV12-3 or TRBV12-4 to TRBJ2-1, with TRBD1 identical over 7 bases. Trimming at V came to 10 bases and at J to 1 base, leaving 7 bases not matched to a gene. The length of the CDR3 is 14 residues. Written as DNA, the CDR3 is TGTGCCACCAACAGGGGAAGATCCTACAATGAGCAGTTCTTC. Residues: CATNRGRSYNEQFF.

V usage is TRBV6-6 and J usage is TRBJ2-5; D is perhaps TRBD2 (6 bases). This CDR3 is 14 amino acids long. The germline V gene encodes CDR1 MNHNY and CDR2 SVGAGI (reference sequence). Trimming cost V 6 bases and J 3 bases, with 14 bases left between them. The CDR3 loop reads CASSTRLGEETQYF. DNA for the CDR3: TGTGCCAGCAGCACCCGACTAGGGGAAGAGACCCAGTACTTC.

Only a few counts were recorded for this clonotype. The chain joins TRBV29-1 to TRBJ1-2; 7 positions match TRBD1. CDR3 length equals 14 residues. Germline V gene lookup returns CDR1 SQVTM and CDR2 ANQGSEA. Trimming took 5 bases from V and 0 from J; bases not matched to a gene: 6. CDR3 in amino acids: CSVQAGQSNYGYTF. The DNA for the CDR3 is TGCAGCGTTCAAGCGGGACAGTCTAACTATGGCTACACCTTC.

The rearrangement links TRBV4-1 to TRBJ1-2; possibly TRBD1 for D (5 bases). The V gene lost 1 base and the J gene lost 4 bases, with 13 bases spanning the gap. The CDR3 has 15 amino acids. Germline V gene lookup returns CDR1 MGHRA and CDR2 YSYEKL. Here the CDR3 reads CASSQGHSGTYGYTF. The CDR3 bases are TGCGCCAGCAGCCAAGGGCATTCAGGGACCTATGGCTACACCTTC.

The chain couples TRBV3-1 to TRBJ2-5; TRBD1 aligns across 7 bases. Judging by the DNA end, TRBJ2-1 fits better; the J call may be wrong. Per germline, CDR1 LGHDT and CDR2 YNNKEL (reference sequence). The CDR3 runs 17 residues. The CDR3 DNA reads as TGTGCCAGCAGTCACAATCCCCGGGACAGTCAGCACAATGAGCAGTTCTTC. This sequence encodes CASSHNPRDSQHNEQFF.

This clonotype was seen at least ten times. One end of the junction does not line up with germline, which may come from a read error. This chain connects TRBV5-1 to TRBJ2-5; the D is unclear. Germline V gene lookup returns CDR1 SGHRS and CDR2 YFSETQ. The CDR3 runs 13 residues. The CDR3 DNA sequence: TGTGCCAGCAGCTGGGGTCGTCAAGAGACCCAGTACTTC. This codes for CASSWGRQETQYF.

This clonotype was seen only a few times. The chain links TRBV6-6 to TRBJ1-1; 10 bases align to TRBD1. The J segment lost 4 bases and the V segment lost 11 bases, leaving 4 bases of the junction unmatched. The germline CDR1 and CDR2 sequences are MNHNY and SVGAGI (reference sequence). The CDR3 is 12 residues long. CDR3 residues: CAVTGGGTEAFF. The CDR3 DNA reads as TGTGCCGTGACAGGGGGCGGCACTGAAGCTTTCTTT.

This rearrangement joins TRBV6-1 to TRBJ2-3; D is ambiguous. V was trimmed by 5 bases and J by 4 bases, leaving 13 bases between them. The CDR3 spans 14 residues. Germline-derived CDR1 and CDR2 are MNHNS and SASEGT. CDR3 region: CASSPGSWADTQYF. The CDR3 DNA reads TGTGCCAGCAGTCCCGGCTCGTGGGCAGATACGCAGTATTTT.

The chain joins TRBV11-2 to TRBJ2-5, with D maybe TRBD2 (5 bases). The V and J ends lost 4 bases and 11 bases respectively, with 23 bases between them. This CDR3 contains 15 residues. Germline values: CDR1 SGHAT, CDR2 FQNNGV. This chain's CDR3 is CASSSGGTPEAEQYF. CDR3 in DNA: TGTGCCAGCAGCTCCGGAGGAACGCCAGAAGCTGAGCAGTACTTC.

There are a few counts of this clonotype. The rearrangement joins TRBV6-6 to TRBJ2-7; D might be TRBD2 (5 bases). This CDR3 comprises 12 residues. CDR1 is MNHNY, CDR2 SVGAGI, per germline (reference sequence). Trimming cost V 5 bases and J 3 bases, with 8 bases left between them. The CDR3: CASSVGDYEQYF. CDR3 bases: TGTGCCAGCAGTGTGGGAGACTACGAGCAGTACTTC.

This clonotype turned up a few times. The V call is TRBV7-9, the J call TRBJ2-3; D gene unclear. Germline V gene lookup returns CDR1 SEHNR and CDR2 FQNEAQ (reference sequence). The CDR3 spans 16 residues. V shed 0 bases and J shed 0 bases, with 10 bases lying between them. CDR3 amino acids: CASSLARKLSTDTQYF. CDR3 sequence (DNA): TGTGCCAGCAGCTTAGCCAGAAAACTTAGCACAGATACGCAGTATTTT.

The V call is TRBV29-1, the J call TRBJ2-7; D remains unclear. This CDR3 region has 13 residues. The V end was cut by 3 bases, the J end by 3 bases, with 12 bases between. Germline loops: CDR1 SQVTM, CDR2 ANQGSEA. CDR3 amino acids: CSVENALSYEQYF. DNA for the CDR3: TGCAGCGTTGAGAACGCCCTAAGCTACGAGCAGTACTTC.

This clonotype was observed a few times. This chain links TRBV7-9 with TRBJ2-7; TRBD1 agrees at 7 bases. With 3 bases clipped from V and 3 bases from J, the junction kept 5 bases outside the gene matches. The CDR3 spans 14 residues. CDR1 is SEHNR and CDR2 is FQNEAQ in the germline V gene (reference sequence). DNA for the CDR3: TGTGCCAGCAGCTTCGGGACAGTAAACTACGAGCAGTACTTC. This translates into CASSFGTVNYEQYF.

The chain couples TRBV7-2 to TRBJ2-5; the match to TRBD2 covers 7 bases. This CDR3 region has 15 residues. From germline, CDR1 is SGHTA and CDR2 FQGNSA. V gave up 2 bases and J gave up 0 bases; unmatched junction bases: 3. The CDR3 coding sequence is TGTGCCAGCAGCTTAACGGGGGGATACCAAGAGACCCAGTACTTC. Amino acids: CASSLTGGYQETQYF.

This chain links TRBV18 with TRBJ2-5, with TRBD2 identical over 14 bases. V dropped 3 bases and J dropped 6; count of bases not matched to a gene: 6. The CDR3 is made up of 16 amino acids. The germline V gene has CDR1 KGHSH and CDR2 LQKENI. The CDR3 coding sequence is TGTGCCAGCTCACCCTCGGGACTAGCGGGAGATAAGACCCAGTACTTC. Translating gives CASSPSGLAGDKTQYF.

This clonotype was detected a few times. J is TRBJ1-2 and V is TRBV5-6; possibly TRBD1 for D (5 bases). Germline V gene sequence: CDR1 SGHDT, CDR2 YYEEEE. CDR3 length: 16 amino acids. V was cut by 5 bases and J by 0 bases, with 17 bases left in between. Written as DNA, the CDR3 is TGTGCCAGCAGATCTTATCCAGGGAGCCCTAACTATGGCTACACCTTC. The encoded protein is CASRSYPGSPNYGYTF.

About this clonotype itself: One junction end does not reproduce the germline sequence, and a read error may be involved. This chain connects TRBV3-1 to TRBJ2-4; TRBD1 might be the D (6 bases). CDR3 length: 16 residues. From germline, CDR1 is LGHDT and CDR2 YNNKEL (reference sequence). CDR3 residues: CPSSTRTALAKNIQYF. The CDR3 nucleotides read TGTCCCAGCAGCACACGGACAGCGCTAGCCAAAAACATTCAGTACTTC.

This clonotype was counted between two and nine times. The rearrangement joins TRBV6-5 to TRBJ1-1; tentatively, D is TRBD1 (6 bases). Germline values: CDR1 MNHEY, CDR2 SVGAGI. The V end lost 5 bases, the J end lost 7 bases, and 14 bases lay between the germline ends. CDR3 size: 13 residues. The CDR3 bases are TGTGCCAGCAGTCTCTCCGGACAGCTTGAAGCTTTCTTT. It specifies CASSLSGQLEAFF.

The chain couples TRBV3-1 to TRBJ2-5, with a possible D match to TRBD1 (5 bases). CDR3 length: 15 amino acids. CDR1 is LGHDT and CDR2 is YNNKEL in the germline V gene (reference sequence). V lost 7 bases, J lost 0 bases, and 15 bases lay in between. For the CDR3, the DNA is TGTGCCAGCAACTTAAGGTCAGGGCACCAAGAGACCCAGTACTTC. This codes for CASNLRSGHQETQYF.

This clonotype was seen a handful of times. DNA of the CDR3: TGTGCCAGCAGTTCACTAGGCAATGGAAACACCATATATTTT. Its translation is CASSSLGNGNTIYF. The chain has TRBV13 and TRBJ1-3; no clear D gene. The V gene lost 6 bases and the J gene lost 3 bases, with 12 bases spanning the gap. CDR3 length: 14 amino acids. Looked up from germline, CDR1 is PRHDT and CDR2 is FYEKMQ (reference sequence).

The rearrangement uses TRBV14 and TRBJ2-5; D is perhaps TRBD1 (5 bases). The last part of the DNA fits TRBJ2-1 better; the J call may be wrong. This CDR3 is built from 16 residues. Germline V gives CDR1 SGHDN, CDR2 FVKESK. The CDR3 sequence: CASSQEFPAGLYEQFF. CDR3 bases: TGTGCCAGCAGCCAAGAATTCCCGGCAGGGCTTTATGAGCAGTTCTTC.

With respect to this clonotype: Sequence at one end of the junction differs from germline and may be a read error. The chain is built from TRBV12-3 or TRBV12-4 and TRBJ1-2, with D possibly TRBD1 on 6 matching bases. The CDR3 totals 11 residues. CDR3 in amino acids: CASSLTGSQAF. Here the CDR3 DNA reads TGTGCCAGCAGTCTTACAGGGTCGCAGGCCTTC.

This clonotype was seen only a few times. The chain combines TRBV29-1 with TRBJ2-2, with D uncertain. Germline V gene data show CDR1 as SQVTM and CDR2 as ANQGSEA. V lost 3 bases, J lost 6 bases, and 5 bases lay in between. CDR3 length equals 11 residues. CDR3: CSVDWAGELFF. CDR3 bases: TGCAGCGTTGATTGGGCCGGGGAGCTGTTTTTT.

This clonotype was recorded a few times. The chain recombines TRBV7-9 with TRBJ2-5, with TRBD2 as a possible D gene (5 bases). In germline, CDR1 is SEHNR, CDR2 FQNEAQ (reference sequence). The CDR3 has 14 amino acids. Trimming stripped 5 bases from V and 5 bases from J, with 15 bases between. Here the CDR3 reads CASSATRVGETQYF. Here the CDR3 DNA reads TGTGCCAGCAGCGCTACTAGGGTCGGGGAGACCCAGTACTTC.

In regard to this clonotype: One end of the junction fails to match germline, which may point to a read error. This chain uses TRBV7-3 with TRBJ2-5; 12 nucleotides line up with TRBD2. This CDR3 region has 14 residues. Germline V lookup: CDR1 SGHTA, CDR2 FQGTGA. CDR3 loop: CASSPSGRVNERFF. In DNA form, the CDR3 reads TGTGCCAGCAGCCCTAGCGGGAGGGTGAATGAGCGGTTCTTC. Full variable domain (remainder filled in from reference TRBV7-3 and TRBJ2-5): GAGVSQTPSNKVTEKGKYVELRCDPISGHTALYWYRQSLGQGPEFLIYFQGTGAADDSGLPNDRFFAVRPEGSVSTLKIQRTERGDSAVYLCASSPSGRVNERFFGPGTRLLVL.

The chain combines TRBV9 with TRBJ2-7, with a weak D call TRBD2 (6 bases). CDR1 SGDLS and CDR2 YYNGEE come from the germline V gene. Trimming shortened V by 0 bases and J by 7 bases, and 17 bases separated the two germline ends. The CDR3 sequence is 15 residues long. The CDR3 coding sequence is TGTGCCAGCAGCGTAGGAGAAGGGTTAGCGGAAGAGCAGTACTTC. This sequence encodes CASSVGEGLAEEQYF.

The CDR3, as DNA: TGCAGCACAGGGGAGAACCCCTACAATGAGCAGTTCTTC. Protein sequence: CSTGENPYNEQFF. The chain combines TRBV29-1 with TRBJ2-1; 7 bases line up with TRBD1. The germline V gene has CDR1 SQVTM and CDR2 ANQGSEA. The CDR3 has 13 amino acids. Trimming at V came to 8 bases and at J to 2 bases, leaving 6 bases not matched to a gene.

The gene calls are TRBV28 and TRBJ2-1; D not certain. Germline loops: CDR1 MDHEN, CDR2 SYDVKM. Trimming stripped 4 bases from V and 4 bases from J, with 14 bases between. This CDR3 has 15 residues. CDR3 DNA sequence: TGTGCCAGCAGTTCTAGTAAGGTGGGGTACAATGAGCAGTTCTTC. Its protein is CASSSSKVGYNEQFF.

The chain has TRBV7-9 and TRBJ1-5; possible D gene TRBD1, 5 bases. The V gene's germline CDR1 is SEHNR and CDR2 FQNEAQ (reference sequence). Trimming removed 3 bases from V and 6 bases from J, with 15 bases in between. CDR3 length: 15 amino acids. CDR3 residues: CASSLDGGTPQPQHF. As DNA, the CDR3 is TGTGCCAGCAGCTTGGATGGGGGGACCCCTCAGCCCCAGCATTTT.

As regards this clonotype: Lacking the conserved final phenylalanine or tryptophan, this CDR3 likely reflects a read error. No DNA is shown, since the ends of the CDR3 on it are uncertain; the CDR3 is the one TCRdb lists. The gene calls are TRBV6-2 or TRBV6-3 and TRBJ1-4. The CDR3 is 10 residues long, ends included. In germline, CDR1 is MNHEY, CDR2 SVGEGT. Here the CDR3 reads CASSYGERRS.